This T cell receptor beta chain was retrieved from a study of T cell changes during pregnancy in multiple sclerosis. The assay was immunoSEQ multiplex PCR, and TCRdb's table has in-frame clones only and misses some. The sample shows some 44,000 clones, approximately 90% of them seen only once. The CDR3 runs to 16 residues. CDR1 is SGHTA and CDR2 is FQGTGA in the germline V gene. J gave up 6 bases and V 5 bases, and 4 bases lay outside the gene matches. The specimen was CD4+ T cells from peripheral blood mononuclear cells, collected in the third trimester of pregnancy. This rearrangement joins TRBV7-3 to TRBJ2-2; 15 bases are a match to TRBD2. The TCR originated in a female donor with multiple sclerosis, enrolled in a pregnancy study. Written as DNA, the CDR3 is TGTGCCAGCAGCAGGACTAGCGGGAGGGGAGCCGGGGAGCTGTTTTTT. Its protein is CASSRTSGRGAGELFF.